Many counts were recorded for the clone carrying this TCR beta chain. This entry is derived from a study of patients and donors after allogeneic stem cell transplantation. TCRdb re-derived calls from the RT-PCR reads in MiXCR, one entry per CDR3 protein. The sample consists of tens of thousands of distinct CDR3 sequences, 13% of them appearing once. This TCR was recovered from a human donor who was either an allogeneic HSCT recipient or a stem cell or donor lymphocyte infusion donor (not recorded which). It is not recorded whose cells these are; they may come from a transplant donor. Sequencing was performed on blood, either unsorted or a sorted T cell fraction (not recorded which).

The CDR3 coding sequence is TGTGCCATCAGTGGTGGGACTTGGGGCTACACCTTC. Its translation is CAISGGTWGYTF. The chain couples TRBV10-3 to TRBJ1-2; D may be TRBD1 (5 bases). Germline lookup yields CDR1 ENHRY and CDR2 SYGVKD. CDR3 length: 12 residues. V lost 4 bases and J 8 bases, leaving 11 bases between the germline ends.